This T cell receptor beta chain was retrieved from a study of shared clonotypes between healthy human individuals. CD4+ cells yielded CD45RA+ naive and CD45RA-negative memory subsets. Study-wide points: Several donors had 4% to 5% of their naive CD4 clonotypes in common. Limited genetic and exposure-history diversity came from having few donors. Non-shared clonotypes had lower generation probabilities than those shared by all four donors.

Data came from immunoSEQ multiplex PCR; TCRdb stores just in-frame clones and leaves some out. The sample has roughly 2 million clones, 90% to 96% seen once. Turning to this clone: Its cognate antigen is unknown.

Sequencing was carried out using naive CD4+ T cells sorted from blood. Subset defined: CD45RA+ positively selected. This TCR was recovered from a man between 18 and 35 years old in good health.

The CDR3 is CASSQGQANSYEQYF. The CDR3 nucleotides are TGTGCCAGCTCACAGGGACAGGCCAACTCCTACGAGCAGTACTTC. The V and J genes are TRBV18 and TRBJ2-7; the match to TRBD1 covers 8 bases. Germline V gives CDR1 KGHSH, CDR2 LQKENI. This CDR3 comprises 15 residues. Trimming removed 4 bases from V and 0 bases from J; junction bases left unmatched: 5. The variable domain in full, with the rest retrieved from reference TRBV18 and TRBJ2-7, is NAGVMQNPRHLVRRRGQEARLRCSPMKGHSHVYWYRQLPEEGLKFMVYLQKENIIDESGMPKERFSAEFPKEGPSILRIQQVVRGDSAAYFCASSQGQANSYEQYFGPGTRLTVT.